This passage covers 16 T cell receptor beta chains from one sample sequenced in a study of OX40 agonist ivuxolimab in advanced cancers. Sequenced by immunoSEQ multiplex PCR; TCRdb stores in-frame clones only, minus some. The table includes some 28,000 clones, around 85% detected once. Source: CD4+ or CD8+ T cells sorted from blood, taken in a trial of the OX40 agonist ivuxolimab. The source is an adult with an advanced solid tumor such as melanoma, head and neck, liver or kidney cancer.

The CDR3: CASSLGTPDTQYF. CDR3 bases: TGTGCCAGCAGTTTGGGGACACCAGATACGCAGTATTTT. This chain uses TRBV27 with TRBJ2-3, with a possible D match to TRBD1 (6 bases). Germline assignment: CDR1 MNHEY and CDR2 SMNVEV (reference sequence). With 3 bases removed from V and 4 bases from J, the gap between germline ends came to 8 bases. The CDR3 is 13 residues long.

The chain employs TRBV5-1 and TRBJ2-7, with 14 bases aligning to TRBD2. With V trimmed by 5 bases and J by 4 bases, 5 bases remained unmatched. CDR3 length equals 15 residues. Germline CDR1 SGHRS, CDR2 YFSETQ. The DNA for the CDR3 is TGCGCCAGCAGTTTTGGACTAGCGGGGGGTTACGAGCAGTACTTC. This gives the protein CASSFGLAGGYEQYF.

The chain has TRBV5-1 and TRBJ2-3; 7 bases are shared with TRBD1. Germline V lookup: CDR1 SGHRS, CDR2 YFSETQ. Germline trimming cut 3 bases from V and 0 bases from J; bases unmatched to any gene: 4. The CDR3 has 15 amino acids. The CDR3 is CASSWTGSSTDTQYF. In nucleotides, the CDR3 is TGCGCCAGCAGCTGGACAGGTTCTAGCACAGATACGCAGTATTTT.

V usage is TRBV2 and J usage is TRBJ1-4, with a possible D match to TRBD1 (5 bases). There are 14 residues in the CDR3. CDR1 is SNHLY and CDR2 is FYNNEI in the germline V gene. The V end was cut by 7 bases, the J end by 5 bases, with 14 bases between. Written as DNA, the CDR3 is TGTGCCAGCAAAGTCCAGGGATCAAATGAAAAACTGTTTTTT. It codes for CASKVQGSNEKLFF.

The chain uses TRBV30 and TRBJ2-1; D remains ambiguous. CDR3 length: 14 amino acids. Germline CDR1 and CDR2: GTSNPN and SVGIG (reference sequence). Trimming stripped 5 bases from V and 5 bases from J, with 16 bases between. The CDR3 DNA follows: TGTGCCTGGTCGGGCGGAATCTCAAACAATGAGCAGTTCTTC. It specifies CAWSGGISNNEQFF. The full variable domain, rest sourced from reference TRBV30 and TRBJ2-1, is SQTIHQWPATLVQPVGSPLSLECTVEGTSNPNLYWYRQAAGRGLQLLFYSVGIGQISSEVPQNLSASRPQDRQFILSSKKLLLSDSGFYLCAWSGGISNNEQFFGPGTRLTVL.

This rearrangement joins TRBV6-1 to TRBJ2-6; 9 bases match TRBD1. V lost 1 base to trimming and J lost 0 bases; unmatched junction nucleotides: 4. Germline V gene data show CDR1 as MNHNS and CDR2 as SASEGT. The CDR3 spans 18 residues. This chain's CDR3 is CASSEVGQGISGANVLTF. The CDR3 bases are TGTGCCAGCAGTGAAGTGGGACAGGGTATCTCTGGGGCCAACGTCCTGACTTTC.

The chain uses TRBV21-1 and TRBJ1-6; the DNA was not compared with TRBD1, the D call given in the table. TRBV21-1 has pseudogene status. CDR3 length equals 16 residues. CDR3 sequence reads: CASSKAYRAGRSPLHF. DNA for the CDR3: TGTGCCAGCAGCAAAGCCTACAGGGCCGGGCGTTCACCCCTCCACTTT.

V gene TRBV7-6 combines with J gene TRBJ1-3; D gene uncertain. Germline CDR1 is SGHVS and CDR2 is FNYEAQ. V gave up 1 base and J gave up 0 bases, with 13 bases separating them. CDR3 length: 17 amino acids. CDR3 nucleotides: TGTGCCAGCAGCTTAGTCGTCGGGCCAAACTCTGGAAACACCATATATTTT. Amino acid sequence: CASSLVVGPNSGNTIYF.

The chain uses TRBV7-6 and TRBJ2-5, with D possibly being TRBD2 (7 bases). The CDR3 runs 15 residues. Trimming stripped 4 bases from V and 3 bases from J, with 15 bases between. CDR1 SGHVS and CDR2 FNYEAQ come from the germline V gene. In DNA, the CDR3 is TGTGCCAGCAGCTCGGTGCGGGGGCCAAAAGAGACCCAGTACTTC. Protein: CASSSVRGPKETQYF.

This sequence joins TRBV12-5 and TRBJ2-7, with TRBD1 identical over 8 bases. Trimming removed 7 bases from V and 8 bases from J; junction bases left unmatched: 7. This CDR3 region has 12 residues. Germline CDR1 is LGHNT and CDR2 is FRNRAP. The CDR3 sequence: CASAPDRVKQYF. The CDR3 nucleotides are TGTGCTAGTGCCCCGGACAGGGTCAAGCAGTACTTC.

The chain links TRBV2 to TRBJ2-7, with D unclear. This CDR3 contains 16 residues. Germline assignment: CDR1 SNHLY and CDR2 FYNNEI. V lost 3 bases to trimming and J lost 7 bases, with 22 bases between them. CDR3 nucleotides: TGTGCCAGCAGTGAGGTCCCTCGACTTCGGACCTCGGAGCAGTACTTC. Translating it yields CASSEVPRLRTSEQYF.

The rearrangement links TRBV11-2 to TRBJ2-7; D is unresolved. The V and J ends lost 5 bases and 1 base respectively, with 9 bases between them. Per the germline V gene, CDR1 is SGHAT and CDR2 is FQNNGV. CDR3 length: 13 amino acids. In DNA form, the CDR3 reads TGTGCCAGCAGCCTAGGGATGTCCTACGAGCAGTACTTC. It codes for CASSLGMSYEQYF.

V usage is TRBV5-1 and J usage is TRBJ1-1; D is unclear. Trimming removed 0 bases at V and 0 bases at J, with 3 bases between. This CDR3 contains 13 residues. Germline V gene sequence: CDR1 SGHRS, CDR2 YFSETQ. The DNA of the CDR3 is TGCGCCAGCAGCTTGGTACTGAACACTGAAGCTTTCTTT. It yields the protein CASSLVLNTEAFF.

The rearrangement links TRBV14 to TRBJ2-7; a possible D gene is TRBD1 (6 bases). The V and J ends lost 1 base and 2 bases respectively, with 15 bases between them. The germline gives CDR1 SGHDN, CDR2 FVKESK. CDR3 length equals 16 residues. The CDR3 region is CASSQVITGRTYEQYF. The CDR3 nucleotides read TGTGCCAGCAGCCAAGTTATAACAGGGCGTACCTACGAGCAGTACTTC.

V gene TRBV20-1 combines with J gene TRBJ2-5, with D hard to call. The CDR3 sequence is 11 residues long. Per the germline V gene, CDR1 is DFQATT and CDR2 is SNEGSKA (reference sequence). V lost 3 bases to trimming and J lost 0 bases, with 2 bases between them. CDR3 bases: TGCAGTGCTAGGCACCAAGAGACCCAGTACTTC. It specifies CSARHQETQYF.

This rearrangement joins TRBV4-2 to TRBJ1-2, with D unresolved. V was clipped by 0 bases and J by 9 bases, with 17 bases between them. The CDR3 covers 15 residues. The germline V gene has CDR1 LGHNA and CDR2 YNFKEQ. The CDR3 sequence: CASSQEEASQTRYTF. CDR3 DNA sequence: TGTGCCAGCAGCCAAGAAGAGGCCAGCCAGACGCGCTACACCTTC.